The 11 T cell receptor beta chains below come from one sample, sequenced in a study of shared clonotypes between healthy human individuals. Sequencing was performed with immunoSEQ multiplex PCR; in TCRdb, only in-frame clones are kept and a portion is missing. The sample shows 2 million to 2.5 million clones, less than 95% of them seen only once. Material for sequencing was naive CD4+ T cells from PBMCs. As to subset: CD45RA+ positively selected. The receptors were sampled from a man aged 18 to 30 in good health. Some clones in this sample may be carry-over from other donors' samples.

On this clone: The same CDR3 arises from other DNA sequences in this sample as well. The chain links TRBV28 to TRBJ2-7; D is perhaps TRBD2 (6 bases). CDR3 length: 14 amino acids. Per germline, CDR1 MDHEN and CDR2 SYDVKM. V was trimmed by 6 bases and J by 2 bases, leaving 14 bases between them. The CDR3 protein is CASSSSGPTYEQYF. The CDR3 DNA follows: TGTGCCAGCAGCAGTAGCGGACCGACCTACGAGCAGTACTTC.

The V and J genes are TRBV7-2 and TRBJ2-1, with 10 bases identical to TRBD1. Trimming took 5 bases from V and 2 from J; bases not matched to a gene: 6. The germline CDR1 and CDR2 sequences are SGHTA and FQGNSA. CDR3 length equals 16 residues. The CDR3 reads CASSGTGTGAYNEQFF. CDR3 coding DNA: TGTGCCAGCAGCGGTACCGGGACAGGGGCCTACAATGAGCAGTTCTTC.

The chain uses TRBV30 and TRBJ2-2; 11 bases agree with TRBD2. V lost 5 bases and J lost 3; bases outside the gene matches: 8. Germline CDR1 reads GTSNPN; CDR2 reads SVGIG (reference sequence). CDR3 size: 16 residues. The CDR3 reads CAWVRTSGRHTGELFF. CDR3 sequence (DNA): TGTGCCTGGGTCCGGACTAGCGGGCGTCACACCGGGGAGCTGTTTTTT.

This chain joins TRBV5-1 and TRBJ2-1; 11 bases match TRBD2. The V segment lost 1 base and the J segment 14 bases; nucleotides outside the gene matches: 5. CDR1 and CDR2 from the germline V gene are SGHRS and YFSETQ. CDR3 length equals 13 residues. The CDR3 spells CASSLSLAGEEFF. Written as DNA, the CDR3 is TGCGCCAGCAGCTTGTCACTAGCGGGAGAGGAGTTCTTC.

The chain joins TRBV5-1 to TRBJ1-1, with a tentative D call TRBD1 (5 bases). V dropped 4 bases and J dropped 0 bases, with 22 bases sitting between them. CDR1 is SGHRS, CDR2 YFSETQ, per germline. The CDR3 spans 18 residues. This chain's CDR3 is CASSLWETGRWMNTEAFF. Here the CDR3 DNA reads TGCGCCAGCAGCCTATGGGAGACGGGGCGTTGGATGAACACTGAAGCTTTCTTT. The whole variable domain, filled in from reference TRBV5-1 and TRBJ1-1, reads KAGVTQTPRYLIKTRGQQVTLSCSPISGHRSVSWYQQTPGQGLQFLFEYFSETQRNKGNFPGRFSGRQFSNSRSEMNVSTLELGDSALYLCASSLWETGRWMNTEAFFGQGTRLTVV.

The V gene is TRBV2, the J gene TRBJ2-1; 7 nucleotides match TRBD1. CDR3 length: 13 amino acids. Trimming at V came to 4 bases and at J to 4 bases, leaving 1 base not matched to a gene. Germline values: CDR1 SNHLY, CDR2 FYNNEI. The CDR3 DNA is TGTGCCAGCAGTGGGGGACAGTACAATGAGCAGTTCTTC. Translating it yields CASSGGQYNEQFF.

This chain uses TRBV11-2 with TRBJ2-1, with TRBD2 identical over 8 bases. CDR3 size: 17 residues. CDR1 and CDR2 (germline): SGHAT, FQNNGV. V dropped 3 bases and J dropped 0; count of bases not matched to a gene: 7. Here the CDR3 DNA reads TGTGCCAGCAGCTTTTATAGCGGGGCCGTCTCCTACAATGAGCAGTTCTTC. Residues: CASSFYSGAVSYNEQFF.

This rearrangement joins TRBV28 to TRBJ2-2, with 8 bases matching TRBD2. Germline V gene data show CDR1 as MDHEN and CDR2 as SYDVKM. The CDR3 has 15 amino acids. V trimming: 3 bases; J trimming: 3 bases; junction bases outside the gene matches: 3. The CDR3, as DNA: TGTGCCAGCAGTTTGGGCGGGAGGTACACCGGGGAGCTGTTTTTT. Amino acid sequence: CASSLGGRYTGELFF.

J is TRBJ1-6 and V is TRBV7-9, with 7 bases that match TRBD1. Germline CDR1 SEHNR, CDR2 FQNEAQ (reference sequence). The ends lost 6 bases at V and 9 bases at J; junction bases unmatched: 8. The CDR3 consists of 14 residues. CDR3 residues: CASRRRDSSSPLHF. The DNA of the CDR3 is TGTGCCAGCAGACGACGGGACAGTAGTTCACCCCTCCACTTT. Full variable domain (rest looked up from reference TRBV7-9 and TRBJ1-6): DTGVSQNPRHKITKRGQNVTFRCDPISEHNRLYWYRQTLGQGPEFLTYFQNEAQLEKSRLLSDRFSAERPKGSFSTLEIQRTEQGDSAMYLCASRRRDSSSPLHFGNGTRLTVT.

This sequence joins TRBV28 and TRBJ2-7; the match to TRBD1 covers 7 bases. Germline V gene data show CDR1 as MDHEN and CDR2 as SYDVKM. The CDR3 is 15 residues long. J gave up 5 bases and V 4 bases, and 11 bases lay outside the gene matches. The CDR3 loop is CASSSPTGWGNEQYF. The CDR3 DNA reads as TGTGCCAGCAGTTCCCCGACAGGGTGGGGGAACGAGCAGTACTTC.

This clone was observed a handful of times. Additional DNA sequences in this sample encode the identical CDR3. The rearrangement uses TRBV11-2 and TRBJ2-1; weak D call: TRBD1 (6 bases). V was pared by 5 bases and J by 9 bases, with 8 bases between. The CDR3 covers 11 residues. Germline V CDR1 and CDR2: SGHAT, FQNNGV. The CDR3 region has the DNA TGTGCCAGCAGCCTAGGGGGTGAGCAGTTCTTC. It codes for CASSLGGEQFF.